This TCR beta chain was recorded in a study of blood T cell repertoires in COVID-19. On the study more broadly: The cDNA or gDNA used as material had been derived from T cells, B-cell-depleted T cells, or PBMCs.

Per the original data handling: Amplification of reference gene primers was used by the study to estimate nucleated cell counts. This table comes from immunoSEQ multiplex PCR, and its TCRdb copy is limited to in-frame clones, with some not included. V and J calls and clone size come straight from that table; D and trimming were deduced from the DNA. The repertoire holds under 350,000 clones, just over 85% seen once, with about 4% in the top ten. The J segment lost 3 bases and the V segment lost 6 bases, leaving 10 bases of the junction unmatched. CDR3 length: 15 amino acids. CDR1 is SGHDT and CDR2 is YYEEEE in the germline V gene. Enrolled through a virtual design, the participants were between 18 and 89 years of age and came from some 25 US areas. Cohort placement rested on clinical history that participants reported themselves.

The source material was PBMCs or T cells enriched from blood (not recorded which). This clonotype originated in a middle-aged woman with acute COVID-19. The rearrangement joins TRBV5-6 to TRBJ1-2; 8 nucleotides line up with TRBD1. The CDR3 region has the DNA TGTGCCAGCACCACCACGACAGGGGTGTACTATGGCTACACCTTC. Translating it yields CASTTTTGVYYGYTF.